This T cell receptor beta chain was retrieved from a study of blood T cell repertoires in COVID-19. Study details: Collection of acute and convalescent COVID-19 samples took place in the United States, Italy and Spain. From T cells, B-cell-depleted T cells, or PBMCs came the material, which was cDNA or gDNA.

Germline lookup yields CDR1 SEHNR and CDR2 FQNEAQ (reference sequence). CDR3 length: 15 amino acids. Trimming left V 1 base short and J 0 bases short, with 9 bases between. As handled by the study authors: Estimates of nucleated cell counts were drawn from the amplification of reference gene primers. The method was immunoSEQ multiplex PCR; TCRdb's version includes in-frame clones alone and lacks a portion of them. For V, J and clone size, that table is used; D and trimming come from the DNA. In the table there are roughly 120,000 clones, 80% to 90% of which are singletons. The rearrangement links TRBV7-9 to TRBJ1-1; D remains unclear. The sequence was collected from a man in his forties or fifties with acute or convalescent COVID-19. The sequencing input was peripheral blood. CDR3 DNA sequence: TGTGCCAGCAGCTTAGTTGCGGGGATGAACACTGAAGCTTTCTTT. Protein: CASSLVAGMNTEAFF.